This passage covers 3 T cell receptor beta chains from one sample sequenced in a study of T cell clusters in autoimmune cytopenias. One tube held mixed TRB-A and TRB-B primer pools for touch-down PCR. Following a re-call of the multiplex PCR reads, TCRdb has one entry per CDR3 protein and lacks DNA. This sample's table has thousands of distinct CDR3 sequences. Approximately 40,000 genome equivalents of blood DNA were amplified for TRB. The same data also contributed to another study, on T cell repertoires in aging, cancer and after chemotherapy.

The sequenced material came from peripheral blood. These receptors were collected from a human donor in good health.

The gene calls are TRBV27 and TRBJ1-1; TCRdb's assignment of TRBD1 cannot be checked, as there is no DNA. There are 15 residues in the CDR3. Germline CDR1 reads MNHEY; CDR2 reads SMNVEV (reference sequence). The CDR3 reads CASRRTGDMGTEAFF.

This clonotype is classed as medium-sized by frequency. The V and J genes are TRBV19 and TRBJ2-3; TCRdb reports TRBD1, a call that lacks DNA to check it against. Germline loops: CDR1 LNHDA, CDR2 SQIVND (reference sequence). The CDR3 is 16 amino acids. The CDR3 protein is CASSIDPGGSTDTQYF.

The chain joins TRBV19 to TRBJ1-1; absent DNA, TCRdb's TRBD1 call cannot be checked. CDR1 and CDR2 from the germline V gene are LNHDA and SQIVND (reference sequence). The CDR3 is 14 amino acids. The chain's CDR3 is CASSTIRGGTEAFF.